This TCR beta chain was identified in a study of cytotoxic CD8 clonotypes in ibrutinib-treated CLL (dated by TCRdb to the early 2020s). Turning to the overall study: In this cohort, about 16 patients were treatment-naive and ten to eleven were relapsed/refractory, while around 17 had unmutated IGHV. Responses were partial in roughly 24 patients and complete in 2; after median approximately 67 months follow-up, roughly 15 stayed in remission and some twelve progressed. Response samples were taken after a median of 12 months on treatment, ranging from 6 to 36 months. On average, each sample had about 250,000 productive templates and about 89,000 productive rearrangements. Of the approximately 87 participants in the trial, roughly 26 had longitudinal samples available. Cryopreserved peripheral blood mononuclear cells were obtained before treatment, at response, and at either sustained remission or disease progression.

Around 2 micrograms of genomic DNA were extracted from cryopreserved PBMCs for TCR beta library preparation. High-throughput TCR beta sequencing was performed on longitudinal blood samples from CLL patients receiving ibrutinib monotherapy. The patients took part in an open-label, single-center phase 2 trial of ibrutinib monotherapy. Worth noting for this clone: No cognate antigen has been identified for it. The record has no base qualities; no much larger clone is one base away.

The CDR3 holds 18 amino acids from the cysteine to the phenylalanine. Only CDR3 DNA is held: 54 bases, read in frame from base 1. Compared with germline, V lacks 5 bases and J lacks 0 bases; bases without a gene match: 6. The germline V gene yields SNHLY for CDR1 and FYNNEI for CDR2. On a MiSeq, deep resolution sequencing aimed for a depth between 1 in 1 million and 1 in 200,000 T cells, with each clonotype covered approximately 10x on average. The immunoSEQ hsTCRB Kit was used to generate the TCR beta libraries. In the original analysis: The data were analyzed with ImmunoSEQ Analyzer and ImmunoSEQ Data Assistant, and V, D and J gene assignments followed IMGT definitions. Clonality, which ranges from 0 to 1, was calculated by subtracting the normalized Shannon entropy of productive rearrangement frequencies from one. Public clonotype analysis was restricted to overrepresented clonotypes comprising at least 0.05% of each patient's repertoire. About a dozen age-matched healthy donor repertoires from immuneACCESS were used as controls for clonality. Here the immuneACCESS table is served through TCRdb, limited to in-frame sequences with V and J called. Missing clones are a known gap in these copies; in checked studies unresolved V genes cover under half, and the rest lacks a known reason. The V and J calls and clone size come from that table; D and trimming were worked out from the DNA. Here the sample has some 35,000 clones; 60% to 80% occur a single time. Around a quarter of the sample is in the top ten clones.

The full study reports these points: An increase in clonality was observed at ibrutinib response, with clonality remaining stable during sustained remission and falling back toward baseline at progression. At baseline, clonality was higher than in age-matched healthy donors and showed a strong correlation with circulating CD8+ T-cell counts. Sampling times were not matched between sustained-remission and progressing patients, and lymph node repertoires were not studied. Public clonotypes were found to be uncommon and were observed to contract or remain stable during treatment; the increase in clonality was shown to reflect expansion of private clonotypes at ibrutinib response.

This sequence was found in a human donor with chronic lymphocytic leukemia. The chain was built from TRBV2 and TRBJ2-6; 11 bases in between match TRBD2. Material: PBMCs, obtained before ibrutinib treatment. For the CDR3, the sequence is CASSRGLAGRSGANVLTF. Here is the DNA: TGTGCCAGCAGTCGCGGACTAGCGGGTCGCTCTGGGGCCAACGTCCTGACTTTC.